Here is one T cell receptor (beta chain) with its context. The sample is drawn from a study of blood T cell repertoires in COVID-19. Overall study context: Spain, Italy and the United States supplied samples that represented acute and convalescent COVID-19. In each case, the material was cDNA or gDNA derived from T cells, B-cell-depleted T cells, or PBMCs.

The V gene's germline CDR1 is SGHDN and CDR2 FVKESK. V lost 1 base and J lost 0, with 7 bases in between. This CDR3 has 14 amino acids. Per the original data handling: Amplification with reference gene primers provided the estimates of nucleated cell counts. Clones were read by immunoSEQ multiplex PCR, and TCRdb kept only the in-frame ones, dropping some. V and J calls and clone size are copied from that table; D and trimming were computed from the DNA. Among some 150,000 clones, 75% to 85% were seen once, and the ten largest hold around 9.8%. Sequences were obtained from peripheral blood. This chain connects TRBV14 to TRBJ2-7; weak D call: TRBD1 (5 bases). The source is a woman between 45 and 60 years old with acute or convalescent COVID-19. The CDR3 reads CASSQVQGSYEQYF. CDR3 nucleotides: TGTGCCAGCAGCCAAGTCCAGGGCTCCTACGAGCAGTACTTC.